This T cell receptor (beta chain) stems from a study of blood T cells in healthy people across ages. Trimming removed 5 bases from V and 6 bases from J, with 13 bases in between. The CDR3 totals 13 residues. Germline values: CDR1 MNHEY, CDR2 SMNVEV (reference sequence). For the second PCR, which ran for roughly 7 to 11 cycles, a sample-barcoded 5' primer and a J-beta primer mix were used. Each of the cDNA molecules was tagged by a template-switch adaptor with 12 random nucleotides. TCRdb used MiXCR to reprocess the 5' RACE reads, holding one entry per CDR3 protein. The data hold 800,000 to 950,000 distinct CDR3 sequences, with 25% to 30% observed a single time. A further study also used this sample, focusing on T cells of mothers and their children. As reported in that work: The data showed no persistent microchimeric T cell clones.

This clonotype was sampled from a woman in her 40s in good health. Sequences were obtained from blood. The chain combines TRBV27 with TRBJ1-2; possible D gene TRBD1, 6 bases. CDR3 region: CASSQGRSDGYTF. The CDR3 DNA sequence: TGTGCCAGCAGTCAGGGGAGGAGTGATGGCTACACCTTC.